The following is a T cell receptor beta chain sequence with its context. The CDR3 extends over 16 amino acids. Trimming left V 0 bases short and J 2 bases short, with 14 bases between. In germline, CDR1 is GTSNPN, CDR2 SVGIG (reference sequence). These data come from a study of T-cell reconstitution after alpha-beta-depleted transplantation in children. TCRbeta library preparation incorporated unique molecular identifiers. From the PCR reads, TCRdb called clonotypes with MiXCR, one entry per CDR3 protein. The table has about 540,000 distinct CDR3 sequences, approximately 20% seen once. The rearrangement links TRBV30 to TRBJ1-5, with D tentatively TRBD1 (6 bases). This sample comprised PBMCs from the stem cell graft donor, obtained from the stem cell graft. This clonotype was obtained from a human donor who donated a stem cell graft to a child with acute lymphoblastic leukemia. The CDR3 sequence is CAWSVLGGAGNQPQHF. The CDR3 DNA reads TGTGCCTGGAGTGTACTCGGGGGCGCAGGCAATCAGCCCCAGCATTTT.